The clone carrying this T cell receptor beta chain appeared a single time. Generated by immunoSEQ multiplex PCR, the TCRdb table keeps only in-frame clones and is missing some. The table lists approximately 63,000 clones, about 90% of them singletons. The data belong to a study of T cells in localized non-small cell lung cancer. Trimming removed 7 bases at V and 4 bases at J, with 14 bases between. From germline, CDR1 is MDHEN and CDR2 SYDVKM. The CDR3 loop spans 14 amino acids. The chain combines TRBV28 with TRBJ2-1, with D uncertain. Sequencing was performed on peripheral blood, taken before any cancer treatment. This sequence originates from a man aged 35 to 70 with stage I squamous cell lung carcinoma. DNA of the CDR3: TGTGCCAGCATCCCCGGTGAAGGTTACAATGAGCAGTTCTTC. This sequence encodes CASIPGEGYNEQFF.